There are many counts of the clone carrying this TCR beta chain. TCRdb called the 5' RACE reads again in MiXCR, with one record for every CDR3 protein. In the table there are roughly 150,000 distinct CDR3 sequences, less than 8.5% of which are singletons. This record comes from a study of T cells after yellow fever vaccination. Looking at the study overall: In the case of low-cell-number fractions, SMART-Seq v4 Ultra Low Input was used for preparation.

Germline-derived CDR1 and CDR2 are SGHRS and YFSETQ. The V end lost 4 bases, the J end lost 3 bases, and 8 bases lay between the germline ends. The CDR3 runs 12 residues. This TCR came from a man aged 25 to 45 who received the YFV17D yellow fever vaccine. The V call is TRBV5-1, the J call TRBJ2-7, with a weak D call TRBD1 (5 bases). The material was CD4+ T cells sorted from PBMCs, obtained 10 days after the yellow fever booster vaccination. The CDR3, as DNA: TGCGCCAGCAGCGCAGACAGCTACGAGCAGTACTTC. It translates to CASSADSYEQYF.